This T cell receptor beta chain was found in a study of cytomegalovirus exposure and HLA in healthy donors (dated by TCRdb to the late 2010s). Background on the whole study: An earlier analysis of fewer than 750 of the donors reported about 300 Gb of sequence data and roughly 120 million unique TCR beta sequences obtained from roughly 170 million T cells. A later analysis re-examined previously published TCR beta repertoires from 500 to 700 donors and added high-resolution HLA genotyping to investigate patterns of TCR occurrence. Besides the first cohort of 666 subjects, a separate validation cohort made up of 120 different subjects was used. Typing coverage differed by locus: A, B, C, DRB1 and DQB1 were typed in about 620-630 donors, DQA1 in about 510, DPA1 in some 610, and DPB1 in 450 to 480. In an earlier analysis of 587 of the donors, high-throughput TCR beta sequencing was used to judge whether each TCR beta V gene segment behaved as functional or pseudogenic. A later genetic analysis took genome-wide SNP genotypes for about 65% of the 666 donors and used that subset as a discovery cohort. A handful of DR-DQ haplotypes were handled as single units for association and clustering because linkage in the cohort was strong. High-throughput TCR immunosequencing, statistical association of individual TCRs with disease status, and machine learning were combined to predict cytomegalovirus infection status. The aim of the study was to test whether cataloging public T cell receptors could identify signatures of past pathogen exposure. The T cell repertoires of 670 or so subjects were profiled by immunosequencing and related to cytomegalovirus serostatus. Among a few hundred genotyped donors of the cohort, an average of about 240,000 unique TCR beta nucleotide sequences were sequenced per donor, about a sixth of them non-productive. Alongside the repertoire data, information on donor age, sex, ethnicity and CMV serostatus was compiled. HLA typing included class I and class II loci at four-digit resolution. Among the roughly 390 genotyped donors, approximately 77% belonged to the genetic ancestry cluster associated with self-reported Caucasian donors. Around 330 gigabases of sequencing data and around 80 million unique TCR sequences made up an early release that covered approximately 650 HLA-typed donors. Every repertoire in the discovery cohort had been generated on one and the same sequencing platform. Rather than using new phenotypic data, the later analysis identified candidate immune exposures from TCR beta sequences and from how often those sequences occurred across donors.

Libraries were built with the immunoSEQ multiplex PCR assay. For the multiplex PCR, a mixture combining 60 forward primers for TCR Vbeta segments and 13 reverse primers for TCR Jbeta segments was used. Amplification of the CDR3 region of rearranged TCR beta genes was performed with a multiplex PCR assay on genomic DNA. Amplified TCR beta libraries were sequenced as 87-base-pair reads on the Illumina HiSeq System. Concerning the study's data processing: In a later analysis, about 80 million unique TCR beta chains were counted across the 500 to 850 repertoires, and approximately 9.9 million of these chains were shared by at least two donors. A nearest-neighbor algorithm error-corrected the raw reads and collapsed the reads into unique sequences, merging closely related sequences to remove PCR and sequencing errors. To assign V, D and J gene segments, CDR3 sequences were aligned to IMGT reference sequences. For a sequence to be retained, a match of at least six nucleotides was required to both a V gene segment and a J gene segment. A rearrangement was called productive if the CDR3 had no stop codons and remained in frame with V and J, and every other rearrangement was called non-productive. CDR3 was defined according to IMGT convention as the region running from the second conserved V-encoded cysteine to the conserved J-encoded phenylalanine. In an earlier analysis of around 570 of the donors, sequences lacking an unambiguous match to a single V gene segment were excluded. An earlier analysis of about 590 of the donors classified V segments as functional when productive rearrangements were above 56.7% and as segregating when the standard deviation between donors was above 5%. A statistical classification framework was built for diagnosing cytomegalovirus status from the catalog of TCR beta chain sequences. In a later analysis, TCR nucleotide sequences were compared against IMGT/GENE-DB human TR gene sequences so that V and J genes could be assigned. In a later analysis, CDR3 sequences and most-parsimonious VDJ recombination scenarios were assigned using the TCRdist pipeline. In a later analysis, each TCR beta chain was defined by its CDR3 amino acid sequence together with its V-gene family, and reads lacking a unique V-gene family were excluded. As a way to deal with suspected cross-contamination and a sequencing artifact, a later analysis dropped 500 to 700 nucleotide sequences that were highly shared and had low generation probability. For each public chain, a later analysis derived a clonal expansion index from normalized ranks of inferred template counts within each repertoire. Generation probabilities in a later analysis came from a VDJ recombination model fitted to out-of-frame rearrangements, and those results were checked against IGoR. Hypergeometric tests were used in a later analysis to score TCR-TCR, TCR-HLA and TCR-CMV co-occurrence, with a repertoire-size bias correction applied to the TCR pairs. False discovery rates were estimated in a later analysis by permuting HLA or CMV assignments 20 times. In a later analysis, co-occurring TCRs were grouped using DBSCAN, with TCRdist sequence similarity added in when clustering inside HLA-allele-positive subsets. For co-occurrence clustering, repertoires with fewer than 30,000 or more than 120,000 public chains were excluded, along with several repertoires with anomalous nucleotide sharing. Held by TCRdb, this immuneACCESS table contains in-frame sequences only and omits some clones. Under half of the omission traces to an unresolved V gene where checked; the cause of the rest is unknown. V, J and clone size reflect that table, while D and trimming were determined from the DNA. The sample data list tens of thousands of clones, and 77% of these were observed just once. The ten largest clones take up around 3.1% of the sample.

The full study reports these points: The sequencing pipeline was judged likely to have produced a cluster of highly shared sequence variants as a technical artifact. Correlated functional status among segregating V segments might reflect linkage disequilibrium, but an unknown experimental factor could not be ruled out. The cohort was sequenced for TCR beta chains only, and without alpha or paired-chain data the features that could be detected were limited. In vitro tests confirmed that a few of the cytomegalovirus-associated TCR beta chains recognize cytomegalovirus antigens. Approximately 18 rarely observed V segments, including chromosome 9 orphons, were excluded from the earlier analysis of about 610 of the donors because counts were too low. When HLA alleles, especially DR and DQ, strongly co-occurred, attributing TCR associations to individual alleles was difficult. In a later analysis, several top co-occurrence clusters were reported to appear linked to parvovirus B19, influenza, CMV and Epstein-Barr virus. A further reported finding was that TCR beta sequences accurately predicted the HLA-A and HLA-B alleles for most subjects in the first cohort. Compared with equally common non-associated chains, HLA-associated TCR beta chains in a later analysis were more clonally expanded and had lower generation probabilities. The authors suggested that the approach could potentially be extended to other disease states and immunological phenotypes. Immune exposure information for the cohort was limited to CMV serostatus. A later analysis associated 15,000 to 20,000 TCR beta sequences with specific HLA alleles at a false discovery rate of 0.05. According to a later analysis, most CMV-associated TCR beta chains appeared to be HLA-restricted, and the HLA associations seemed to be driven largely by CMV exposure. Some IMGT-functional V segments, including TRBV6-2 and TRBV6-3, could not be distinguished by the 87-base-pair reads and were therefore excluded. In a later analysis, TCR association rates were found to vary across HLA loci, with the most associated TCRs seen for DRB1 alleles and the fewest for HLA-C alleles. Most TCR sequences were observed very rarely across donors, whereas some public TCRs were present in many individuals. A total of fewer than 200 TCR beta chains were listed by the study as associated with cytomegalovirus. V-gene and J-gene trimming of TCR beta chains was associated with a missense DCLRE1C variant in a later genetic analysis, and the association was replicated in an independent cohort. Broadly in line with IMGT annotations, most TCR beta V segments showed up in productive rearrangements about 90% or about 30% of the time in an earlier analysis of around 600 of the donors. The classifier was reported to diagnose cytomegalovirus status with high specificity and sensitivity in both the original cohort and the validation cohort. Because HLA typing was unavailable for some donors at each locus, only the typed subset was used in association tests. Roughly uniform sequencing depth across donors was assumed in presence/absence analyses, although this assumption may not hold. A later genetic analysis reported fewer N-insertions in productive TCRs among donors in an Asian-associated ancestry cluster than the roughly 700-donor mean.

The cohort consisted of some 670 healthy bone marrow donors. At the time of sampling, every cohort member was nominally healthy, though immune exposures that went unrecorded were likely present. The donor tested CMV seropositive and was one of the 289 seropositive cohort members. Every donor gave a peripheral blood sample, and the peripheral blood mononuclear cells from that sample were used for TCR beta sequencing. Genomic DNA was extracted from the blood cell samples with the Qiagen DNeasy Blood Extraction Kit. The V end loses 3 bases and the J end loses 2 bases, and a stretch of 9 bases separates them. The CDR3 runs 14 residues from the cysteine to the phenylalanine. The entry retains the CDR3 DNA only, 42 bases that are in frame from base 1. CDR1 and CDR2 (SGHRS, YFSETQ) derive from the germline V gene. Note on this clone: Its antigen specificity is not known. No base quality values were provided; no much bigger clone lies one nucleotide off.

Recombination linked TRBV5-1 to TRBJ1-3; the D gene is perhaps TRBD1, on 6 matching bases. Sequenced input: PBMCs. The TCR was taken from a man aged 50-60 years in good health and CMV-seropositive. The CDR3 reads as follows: CASSSGQTGNTIYF. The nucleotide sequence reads TGCGCCAGCAGCTCCGGACAGACTGGAAACACCATATATTTT.